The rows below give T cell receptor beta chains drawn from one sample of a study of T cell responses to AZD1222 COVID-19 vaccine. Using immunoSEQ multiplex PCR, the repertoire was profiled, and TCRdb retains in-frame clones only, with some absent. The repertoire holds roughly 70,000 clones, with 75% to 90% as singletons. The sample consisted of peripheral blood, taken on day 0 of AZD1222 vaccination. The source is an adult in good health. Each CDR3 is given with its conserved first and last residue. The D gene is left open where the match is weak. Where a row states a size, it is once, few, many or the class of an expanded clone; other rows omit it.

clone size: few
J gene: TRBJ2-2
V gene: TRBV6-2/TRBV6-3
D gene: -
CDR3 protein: CASSYPTWKRDTGELFF
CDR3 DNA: TGTGCCAGCAGTTACCCGACTTGGAAAAGGGACACCGGGGAGCTGTTTTTT

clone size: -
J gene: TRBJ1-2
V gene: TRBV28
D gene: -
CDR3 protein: CASVDSSNYGYTF
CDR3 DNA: TGTGCCAGCGTCGATAGCTCTAACTATGGCTACACCTTC

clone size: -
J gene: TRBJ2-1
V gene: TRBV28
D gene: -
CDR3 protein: CASSLGEGGEQFF
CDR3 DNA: TGTGCCAGCAGCCTCGGGGAGGGGGGAGAGCAGTTCTTC

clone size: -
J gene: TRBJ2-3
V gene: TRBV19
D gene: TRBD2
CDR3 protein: CASSIGSGGARSDTQYF
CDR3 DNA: TGTGCCAGTAGTATTGGGAGCGGGGGGGCTCGGTCAGATACGCAGTATTTT

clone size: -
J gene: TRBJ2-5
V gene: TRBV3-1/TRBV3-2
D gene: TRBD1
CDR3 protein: CASSQDVTGGETQYF
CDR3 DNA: TGTGCCAGCAGCCAAGATGTCACAGGGGGGGAGACCCAGTACTTC

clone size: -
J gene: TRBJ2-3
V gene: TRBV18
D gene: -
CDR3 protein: CASSPPMGTSTDTQYF
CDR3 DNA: TGTGCCAGCTCACCTCCTATGGGGACTAGCACAGATACGCAGTATTTT

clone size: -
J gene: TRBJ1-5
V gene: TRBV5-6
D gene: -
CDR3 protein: CASSLGGIVSNQPQHF
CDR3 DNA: TGTGCCAGCAGCTTGGGGGGAATCGTGAGCAATCAGCCCCAGCATTTT

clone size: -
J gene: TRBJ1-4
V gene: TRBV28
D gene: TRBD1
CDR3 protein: CASRPGTGDKGKLFF
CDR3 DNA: TGTGCCAGCAGGCCTGGGACAGGGGATAAGGGAAAACTGTTTTTT

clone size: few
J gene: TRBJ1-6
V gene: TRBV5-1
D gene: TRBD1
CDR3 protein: CASSLGDREGSPLHF
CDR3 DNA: TGCGCCAGCAGCCTCGGGGACAGGGAGGGTTCACCCCTCCACTTT

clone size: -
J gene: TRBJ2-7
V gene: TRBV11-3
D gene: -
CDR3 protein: CASSPGQSRFEQYF
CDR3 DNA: TGTGCCAGCAGCCCCGGACAGAGCCGTTTCGAGCAGTACTTC

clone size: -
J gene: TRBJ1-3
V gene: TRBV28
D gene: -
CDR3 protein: CASREGVSGNTIYF
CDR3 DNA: TGTGCCAGCAGAGAAGGGGTTTCTGGAAACACCATATATTTT

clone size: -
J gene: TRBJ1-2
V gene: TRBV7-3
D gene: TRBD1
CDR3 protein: CASSLGTGINYGYTF
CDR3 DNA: TGTGCCAGCAGCTTAGGGACAGGGATCAACTATGGCTACACCTTC

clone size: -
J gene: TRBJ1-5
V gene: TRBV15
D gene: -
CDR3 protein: CATSRGGLRDQPQHF
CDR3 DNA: TGTGCCACCAGCAGGGGGGGACTCAGGGATCAGCCCCAGCATTTT

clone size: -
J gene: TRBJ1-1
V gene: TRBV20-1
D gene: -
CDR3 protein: CSASGGNTEAFF
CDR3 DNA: TGCAGTGCTAGTGGCGGGAACACTGAAGCTTTCTTT

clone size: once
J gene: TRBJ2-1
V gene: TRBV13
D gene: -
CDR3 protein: CASSFGGGEQFF
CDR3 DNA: TGTGCCAGCAGCTTCGGTGGCGGTGAGCAGTTCTTC

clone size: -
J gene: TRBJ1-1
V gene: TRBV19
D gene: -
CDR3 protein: CASSIDSQNTEAFF
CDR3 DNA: TGTGCCAGTAGTATAGACAGCCAGAACACTGAAGCTTTCTTT

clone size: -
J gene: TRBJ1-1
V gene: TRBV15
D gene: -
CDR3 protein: CATSNRVNTEAFF
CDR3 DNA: TGTGCCACCAGCAACAGGGTGAACACTGAAGCTTTCTTT

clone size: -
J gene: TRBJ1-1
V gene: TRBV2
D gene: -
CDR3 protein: CASSEHWAFF
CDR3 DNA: TGTGCCAGCAGTGAACACTGGGCTTTCTTT

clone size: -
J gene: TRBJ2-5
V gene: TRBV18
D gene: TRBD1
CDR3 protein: CASSNRGSQETQYF
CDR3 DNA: TGTGCCAGCTCAAACAGGGGAAGCCAAGAGACCCAGTACTTC

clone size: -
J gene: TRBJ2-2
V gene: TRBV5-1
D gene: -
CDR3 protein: CASSRPDERGELFF
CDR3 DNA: TGCGCCAGCAGCCGGCCGGACGAGCGAGGGGAGCTGTTTTTT

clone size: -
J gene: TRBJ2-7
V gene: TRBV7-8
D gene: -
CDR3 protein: CASSLFPSGATYEQYF
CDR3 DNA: TGTGCCAGCAGCTTATTCCCCAGCGGTGCCACCTACGAGCAGTACTTC

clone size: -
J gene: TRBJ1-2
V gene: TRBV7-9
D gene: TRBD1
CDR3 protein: CASSFRGTYGYTF
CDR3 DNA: TGTGCCAGCAGCTTCAGGGGGACCTATGGCTACACCTTC

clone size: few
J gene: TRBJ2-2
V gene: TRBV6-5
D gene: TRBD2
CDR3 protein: CASSPSGGAVGELFF
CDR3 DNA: TGTGCCAGCAGTCCCAGCGGGGGGGCCGTCGGGGAGCTGTTTTTT

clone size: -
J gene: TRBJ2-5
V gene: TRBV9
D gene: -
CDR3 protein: CASSVIPGETQYF
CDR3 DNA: TGTGCCAGCAGCGTTATCCCTGGCGAGACCCAGTACTTC

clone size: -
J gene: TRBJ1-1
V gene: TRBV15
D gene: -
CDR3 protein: CATSPELGTEAFF
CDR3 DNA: TGTGCCACCAGCCCCGAATTAGGTACTGAAGCTTTCTTT

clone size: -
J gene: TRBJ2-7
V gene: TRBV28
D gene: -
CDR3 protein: CASSLYPYLTATSYEQYF
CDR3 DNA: TGTGCCAGCAGTCTTTACCCCTATTTGACAGCTACTTCGTACGAGCAGTACTTC

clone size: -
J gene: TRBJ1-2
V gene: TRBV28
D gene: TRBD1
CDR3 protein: CASSANRDRGLFSYGYTF
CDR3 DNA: TGTGCCAGCAGTGCGAACCGGGACAGGGGGCTCTTTAGCTATGGCTACACCTTC

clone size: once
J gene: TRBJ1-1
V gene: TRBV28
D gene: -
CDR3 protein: CASSTDMNTEAFF
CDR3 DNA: TGTGCCAGCAGTACTGACATGAACACTGAAGCTTTCTTT

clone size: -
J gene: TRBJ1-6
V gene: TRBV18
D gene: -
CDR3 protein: CASSRPNSPLHF
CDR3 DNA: TGTGCCAGCTCGAGGCCAAATTCACCCCTCCACTTT

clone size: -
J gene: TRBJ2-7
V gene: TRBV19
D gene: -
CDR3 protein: CASSIGFGGVESYEQYF
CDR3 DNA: TGTGCCAGTAGTATAGGTTTCGGGGGAGTGGAATCCTACGAGCAGTACTTC

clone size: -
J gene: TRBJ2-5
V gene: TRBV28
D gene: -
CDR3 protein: CASSLLQETQYF
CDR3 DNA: TGTGCCAGCAGTTTATTGCAAGAGACCCAGTACTTC

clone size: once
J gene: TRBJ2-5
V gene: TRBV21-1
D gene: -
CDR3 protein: CASSLHGARPQETQYF
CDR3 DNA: TGTGCCAGCAGTCTACACGGGGCGCGGCCCCAAGAGACCCAGTACTTC

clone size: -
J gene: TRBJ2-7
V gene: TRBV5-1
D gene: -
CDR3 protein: CASSLSSPVYEQYF
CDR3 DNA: TGCGCCAGCAGCTTGAGTTCGCCTGTCTACGAGCAGTACTTC

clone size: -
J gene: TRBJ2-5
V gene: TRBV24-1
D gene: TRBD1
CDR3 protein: CATSDLQRGTGGRETQYF
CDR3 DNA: TGTGCCACCAGTGATTTGCAACGGGGAACAGGGGGCCGGGAGACCCAGTACTTC

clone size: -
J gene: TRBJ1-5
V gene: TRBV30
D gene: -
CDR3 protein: CAWSVAGNSNQPQHF
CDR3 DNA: TGTGCCTGGAGTGTGGCGGGGAATAGCAATCAGCCCCAGCATTTT

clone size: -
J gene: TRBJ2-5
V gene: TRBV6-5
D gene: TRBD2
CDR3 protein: CASTGLAGGGETQYF
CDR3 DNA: TGTGCCAGCACTGGACTAGCGGGAGGTGGAGAGACCCAGTACTTC

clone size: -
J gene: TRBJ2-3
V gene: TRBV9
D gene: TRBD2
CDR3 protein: CASSVRASGRDTDTQYF
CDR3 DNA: TGTGCCAGCAGCGTTCGGGCTAGCGGGAGGGACACAGATACGCAGTATTTT

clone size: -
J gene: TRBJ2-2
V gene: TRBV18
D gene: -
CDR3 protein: CASSRDRYTGELFF
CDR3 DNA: TGTGCCAGCTCACGGGACCGGTACACCGGGGAGCTGTTTTTT

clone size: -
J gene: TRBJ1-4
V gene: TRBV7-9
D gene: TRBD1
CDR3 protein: CASSSGSTGANEKLFF
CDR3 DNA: TGTGCCAGCAGCTCCGGATCGACAGGGGCGAATGAAAAACTGTTTTTT

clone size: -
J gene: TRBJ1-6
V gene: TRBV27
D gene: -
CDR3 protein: CASSFQGGGSYNSPLHF
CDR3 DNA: TGCGCCAGTTCCTTCCAAGGCGGAGGATCCTATAATTCACCCCTCCACTTT

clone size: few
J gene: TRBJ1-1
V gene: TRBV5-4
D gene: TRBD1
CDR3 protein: CASSLGQGFNEAFF
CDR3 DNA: TGTGCCAGCAGCTTGGGACAGGGTTTCAATGAAGCTTTCTTT

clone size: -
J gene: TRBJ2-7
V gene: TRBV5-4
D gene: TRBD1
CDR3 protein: CASSFGQGFYEQYF
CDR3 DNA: TGTGCCAGCAGCTTTGGACAGGGTTTCTACGAGCAGTACTTC

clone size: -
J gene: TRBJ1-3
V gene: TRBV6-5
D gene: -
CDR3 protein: CASSYSGSSGNTIYF
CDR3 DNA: TGTGCCAGCAGTTACTCCGGTAGCTCTGGAAACACCATATATTTT

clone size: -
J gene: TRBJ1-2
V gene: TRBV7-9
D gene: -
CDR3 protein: CASSSPNLWVEYGYTF
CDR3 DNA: TGTGCCAGCAGCTCCCCTAATTTGTGGGTGGAATATGGCTACACCTTC

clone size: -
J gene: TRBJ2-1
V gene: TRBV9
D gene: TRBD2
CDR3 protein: CASSVIPGLAGVGTYNEQFF
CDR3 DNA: TGTGCCAGCAGCGTCATACCGGGACTAGCGGGAGTGGGGACCTACAATGAGCAGTTCTTC

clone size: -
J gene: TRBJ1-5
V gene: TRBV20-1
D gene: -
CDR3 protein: CSAQRGQPQHF
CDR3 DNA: TGCAGTGCTCAGAGGGGGCAGCCCCAGCATTTT

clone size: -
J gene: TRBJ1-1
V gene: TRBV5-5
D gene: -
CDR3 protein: CASSLGPNTEAFF
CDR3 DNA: TGTGCCAGCAGCTTGGGACCGAACACTGAAGCTTTCTTT

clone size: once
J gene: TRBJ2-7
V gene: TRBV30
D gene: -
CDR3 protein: CAWSAQYEQYF
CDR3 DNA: TGTGCCTGGAGCGCCCAATACGAGCAGTACTTC

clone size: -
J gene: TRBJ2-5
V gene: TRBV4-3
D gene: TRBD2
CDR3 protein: CASSRYLAGEETQYF
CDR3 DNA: TGCGCCAGCAGCCGGTATTTGGCGGGAGAGGAGACCCAGTACTTC

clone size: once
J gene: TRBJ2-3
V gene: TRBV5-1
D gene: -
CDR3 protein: CASSLEGRLTDTQYF
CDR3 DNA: TGCGCCAGCAGCTTGGAAGGCAGGCTCACAGATACGCAGTATTTT

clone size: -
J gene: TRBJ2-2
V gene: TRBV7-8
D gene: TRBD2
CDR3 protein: CASSYRPSGGANTGELFF
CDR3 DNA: TGTGCCAGCAGCTATAGGCCCAGCGGGGGGGCGAACACCGGGGAGCTGTTTTTT

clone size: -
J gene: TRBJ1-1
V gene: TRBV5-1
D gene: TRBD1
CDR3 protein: CASSRTGGSGTEAFF
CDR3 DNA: TGCGCCAGCAGCCGGACAGGGGGTTCGGGCACTGAAGCTTTCTTT

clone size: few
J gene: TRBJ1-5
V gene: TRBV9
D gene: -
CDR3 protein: CASSPQGRNQPQHF
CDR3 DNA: TGTGCCAGCAGCCCCCAGGGAAGAAATCAGCCCCAGCATTTT

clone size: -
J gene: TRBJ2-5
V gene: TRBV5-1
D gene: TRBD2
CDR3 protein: CASSPGLAGETQYF
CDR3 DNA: TGCGCCAGCAGCCCGGGACTAGCGGGGGAGACCCAGTACTTC

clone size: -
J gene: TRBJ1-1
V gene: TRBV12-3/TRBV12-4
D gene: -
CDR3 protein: CASSFGRVTEAFF
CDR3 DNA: TGTGCCAGCAGTTTTGGTCGGGTGACTGAAGCTTTCTTT

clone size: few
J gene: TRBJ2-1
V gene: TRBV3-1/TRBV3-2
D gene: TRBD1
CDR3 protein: CASSRQLRRQGKGGNEQFF
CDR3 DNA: TGTGCCAGCAGCCGGCAACTTCGCCGACAGGGTAAAGGGGGCAATGAGCAGTTCTTC

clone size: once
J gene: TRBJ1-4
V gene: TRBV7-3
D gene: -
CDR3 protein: CASSLKSGPANEKLFF
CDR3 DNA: TGTGCCAGCAGCTTAAAATCGGGCCCTGCTAATGAAAAACTGTTTTTT